This passage covers 27 T cell receptor beta chains from one sample sequenced in a study of T-cell memory formation after mild COVID-19. One entry per CDR3 protein results from TCRdb running MiXCR on the 5' RACE reads. The sample lists 400,000 to 500,000 distinct CDR3 sequences, 20% occurring once. Sequenced: PBMCs or a T cell subset sorted from them (not recorded which). The receptors come from an adult woman who had mild COVID-19 (a few samples of this study predate the infection). Cell type and time point are not known.

There are a few counts of this clonotype. The chain couples TRBV20-1 to TRBJ1-6, with 8 bases aligning to TRBD1. Unmatched junction bases numbered 5, after V lost 5 bases and J lost 5 bases. The CDR3 has 14 residues. CDR1 is DFQATT, CDR2 SNEGSKA, per germline (reference sequence). The CDR3 DNA follows: TGCAGTGCTCCAGGGGGCGCCGATAATTCACCCCTCCACTTT. Its protein is CSAPGGADNSPLHF.

This chain links TRBV20-1 with TRBJ1-2, with 8 bases lining up with TRBD1. The length of the CDR3 is 15 residues. In germline, CDR1 is DFQATT, CDR2 SNEGSKA (reference sequence). The V gene end was trimmed by 1 base and the J gene end by 6 bases; junction bases not matched to a gene: 10. The CDR3 bases are TGCAGTGCTAGAGTGACCCAGGGGGCTACGGATGGCTACACCTTC. Residues: CSARVTQGATDGYTF.

A few counts support this clonotype. The chain links TRBV2 to TRBJ2-1, with 10 bases identical to TRBD1. Per germline, CDR1 SNHLY and CDR2 FYNNEI. The CDR3 is made up of 15 amino acids. Trimming took 7 bases from V and 2 from J; bases not matched to a gene: 5. The CDR3 coding sequence is TGTGCCAGCACCTCCGGGACAGGGGCCTACAATGAGCAGTTCTTC. It codes for CASTSGTGAYNEQFF.

There are a few counts of this clonotype. The gene calls are TRBV7-9 and TRBJ2-3, with 7 bases matching TRBD1. Per the germline V gene, CDR1 is SEHNR and CDR2 is FQNEAQ (reference sequence). This CDR3 spans 15 amino acids. The V and J ends lost 1 base and 6 bases, in that order; junction bases with no gene match: 7. The CDR3 DNA is TGTGCCAGCAGCTTAGATACGGGACAGCGGGATACGCAGTATTTT. Its translation: CASSLDTGQRDTQYF.

This clonotype was found a few times. The CDR3 spells CASGGLSDYGYTF. As DNA, the CDR3 is TGCGCCAGCGGAGGGTTGTCGGACTATGGCTACACCTTC. The chain uses TRBV5-1 and TRBJ1-2; D uncertain. This CDR3 contains 13 residues. Per the germline V gene, CDR1 is SGHRS and CDR2 is YFSETQ. The germline V and J ends were trimmed by 7 bases and 3 bases, with 13 bases remaining between them.

The rearrangement uses TRBV7-9 and TRBJ1-4, with D perhaps matching TRBD1 (5 bases). V was cut by 5 bases and J by 9 bases, with 16 bases left in between. The length of the CDR3 is 14 residues. From germline, CDR1 is SEHNR and CDR2 FQNEAQ (reference sequence). As DNA, the CDR3 is TGTGCCAGCAGCCCCGGGACCGCCAATAAAAAACTGTTTTTT. Translation: CASSPGTANKKLFF.

This clonotype was found a few times. The chain couples TRBV23-1 to TRBJ2-5, with D hard to call. TRBV23-1 is flagged as an ORF with uncertain function. Trimming left V 6 bases short and J 0 bases short, with 8 bases between. The CDR3 has 13 amino acids. The CDR3 sequence is CASRVRDQETQYF. Written as DNA, the CDR3 is TGCGCCAGCAGGGTCCGGGACCAAGAGACCCAGTACTTC.

The V gene is TRBV30, the J gene TRBJ1-6, with D unresolved. Trimming left V 2 bases short and J 7 bases short, with 9 bases between. This CDR3 contains 13 residues. Germline V gives CDR1 GTSNPN, CDR2 SVGIG (reference sequence). This chain's CDR3 is CAWSSYMNSPLHF. CDR3 coding DNA: TGTGCCTGGAGTTCGTATATGAATTCACCCCTCCACTTT.

There are a few counts of this clonotype. J is TRBJ1-2 and V is TRBV7-9, with TRBD1 matching over 7 bases. Trimming at V came to 1 base and at J to 1 base, leaving 6 bases not matched to a gene. CDR3 length: 16 residues. Germline V CDR1 and CDR2: SEHNR, FQNEAQ (reference sequence). CDR3 in DNA: TGTGCCAGCAGCTTAGGAGGGGGCCCGAATAACTATGGCTACACCTTC. Translating gives CASSLGGGPNNYGYTF.

This clonotype was observed a few times. Without the conserved terminal phenylalanine or tryptophan, this CDR3 likely stems from a read error. No DNA is shown, since the ends of the CDR3 on it are uncertain; the CDR3 is the one TCRdb lists. The chain couples TRBV20-1 to TRBJ1-1; the table's D call, TRBD1, has no DNA check behind it. Germline V gene sequence: CDR1 DFQATT, CDR2 SNEGSKA (reference sequence). The CDR3 is made up of 8 amino acids, end residues included. This chain's CDR3 is CSAGDSLL.

J is TRBJ2-1 and V is TRBV7-9; 7 bases agree with TRBD2. V trimming: 2 bases; J trimming: 10 bases; junction bases outside the gene matches: 5. CDR1 SEHNR and CDR2 FQNEAQ come from the germline V gene (reference sequence). The CDR3 runs to 13 residues. CDR3 sequence: CASSLSGAGEQFF. The CDR3 region has the DNA TGTGCCAGCAGCTTATCTGGAGCGGGGGAGCAGTTCTTC.

Only a few counts were recorded for this clonotype. The V gene is TRBV7-9, the J gene TRBJ2-7, with D maybe TRBD2 (5 bases). The V end was cut by 5 bases, the J end by 3 bases, with 17 bases between. The germline V gene encodes CDR1 SEHNR and CDR2 FQNEAQ (reference sequence). This CDR3 contains 15 residues. The DNA of the CDR3 is TGTGCCAGCAGCCCCGGCGGACTGGAGCTCTACGAGCAGTACTTC. Translated: CASSPGGLELYEQYF.

CDR3 in DNA: TGCGCCAGCAGCTCCTCTGATAGGAGCTCCTATAATTCACCCCTCCACTTT. Translation gives CASSSSDRSSYNSPLHF. V gene TRBV5-1 combines with J gene TRBJ1-6, with D unclear. Trimming took off 3 bases at V and 0 bases at J, with 13 bases between the two ends. Germline V gene sequence: CDR1 SGHRS, CDR2 YFSETQ. The CDR3 extends over 17 amino acids.

This chain links TRBV19 with TRBJ1-5, with a possible D match to TRBD1 (5 bases). This CDR3 spans 16 amino acids. Germline assignment: CDR1 LNHDA and CDR2 SQIVND (reference sequence). The germline V and J ends were trimmed by 1 base and 1 base, with 11 bases remaining between them. CDR3 DNA: TGTGCCAGTAGTATAGCCACAGGCCGGAGCAATCAGCCCCAGCATTTT. Translated: CASSIATGRSNQPQHF.

This chain uses TRBV20-1 with TRBJ2-1; 15 bases agree with TRBD2. V lost 6 bases and J lost 4; bases outside the gene matches: 13. The length of the CDR3 is 18 residues. Germline-derived CDR1 and CDR2 are DFQATT and SNEGSKA (reference sequence). The CDR3 DNA reads as TGCAGTGCCCCCGGACTAGCGGGAGGGTATGTGAGTTACAATGAGCAGTTCTTC. It is translated as CSAPGLAGGYVSYNEQFF.

The genes are TRBV30 and TRBJ1-1; D is possibly TRBD1 (6 bases). The germline V gene encodes CDR1 GTSNPN and CDR2 SVGIG (reference sequence). Trimming removed 0 bases from V and 10 bases from J, with 21 bases in between. This CDR3 contains 15 residues. CDR3 amino acids: CAWSVPGTSPRVAFF. The CDR3 coding sequence is TGTGCCTGGAGTGTACCTGGGACATCTCCCCGGGTAGCTTTCTTT.

The V call is TRBV4-1, the J call TRBJ1-6; possible D gene TRBD1, 6 bases. Trimming stripped 3 bases from V and 7 bases from J, with 13 bases between. Germline CDR1 MGHRA, CDR2 YSYEKL. The CDR3 has 15 amino acids. CDR3 in amino acids: CASSQHRVANSPLHF. CDR3 in DNA: TGCGCCAGCAGCCAGCACAGGGTCGCCAATTCACCCCTCCACTTT.

The V call is TRBV11-3, the J call TRBJ2-1; the D is unclear. Germline CDR1 is SGHNT and CDR2 is YENEEA. V dropped 5 bases and J dropped 4 bases, with 12 bases sitting between them. The CDR3 contains 14 residues. CDR3 sequence (DNA): TGTGCCAGCAGCCACGGCGAATCGTACAATGAGCAGTTCTTC. Translated, it gives CASSHGESYNEQFF.

In this sample, this clonotype turned up a few times. The chain recombines TRBV5-1 with TRBJ1-4; tentative D call: TRBD1 (5 bases). The V end lost 0 bases, the J end lost 0 bases, and 9 bases lay between the germline ends. Germline assignment: CDR1 SGHRS and CDR2 YFSETQ. The CDR3 consists of 16 residues. CDR3 in DNA: TGCGCCAGCAGCTTGGGGGGGACTGCAACTAATGAAAAACTGTTTTTT. Translation gives CASSLGGTATNEKLFF.

A few counts support this clonotype. The chain couples TRBV2 to TRBJ2-7; unclear D gene. CDR3 length: 14 residues. The germline V gene has CDR1 SNHLY and CDR2 FYNNEI. Trimming shortened V by 3 bases and J by 7 bases, and 16 bases separated the two germline ends. CDR3 loop: CASSEPTAPTEQYF. The DNA of the CDR3 is TGTGCCAGCAGTGAGCCGACTGCCCCTACGGAGCAGTACTTC.

This chain uses TRBV9 with TRBJ2-2, with D maybe TRBD2 (5 bases). The V end was cut by 2 bases, the J end by 4 bases, with 12 bases between. This CDR3 comprises 15 residues. In germline, CDR1 is SGDLS, CDR2 YYNGEE. CDR3 sequence (DNA): TGTGCCAGCAGCGTTAGAGGGATTTCCACCGGGGAGCTGTTTTTT. Translation: CASSVRGISTGELFF.

This clonotype was counted a few times. This chain links TRBV7-3 with TRBJ2-2; a possible D gene is TRBD2 (6 bases). CDR3 length: 13 residues. Germline V gene data show CDR1 as SGHTA and CDR2 as FQGTGA. V was trimmed by 6 bases and J by 4 bases, leaving 9 bases between them. The CDR3 is CASRFGGTGELFF. The CDR3 DNA follows: TGTGCCAGCAGGTTCGGGGGCACCGGGGAGCTGTTTTTT.

The rearrangement joins TRBV5-1 to TRBJ2-3; possibly TRBD1 or TRBD2 for D (6 bases each). The V gene's germline CDR1 is SGHRS and CDR2 YFSETQ. Trimming took 1 base from V and 6 from J, leaving 18 bases between them. The CDR3 is 16 residues long. The CDR3 DNA follows: TGCGCCAGCAGCTTGTCTGGGGGGCTAACCCATGATACGCAGTATTTT. It yields the protein CASSLSGGLTHDTQYF.

This clonotype was counted between two and nine times. The V call is TRBV12-3 or TRBV12-4, the J call TRBJ2-5; D assignment may be TRBD1 or TRBD2 (6 bases each). Trimming removed 3 bases from V and 2 bases from J, with 16 bases in between. The CDR3 has 16 amino acids. DNA of the CDR3: TGTGCCAGCAGTTTCGGGGGCGGAGTAGATCAAGAGACCCAGTACTTC. Translated, it gives CASSFGGGVDQETQYF.

This clonotype has only a few counts. The gene calls are TRBV7-6 and TRBJ1-2, with TRBD1 matching 11 bases. The CDR3 length is 15 residues. Trimming cost V 4 bases and J 4 bases; bases outside gene matches: 5. Germline-derived CDR1 and CDR2 are SGHVS and FNYEAQ. Written as DNA, the CDR3 is TGTGCCAGCAGCTCATGGACAGGGGGCGGCTATGGCTACACCTTC. Its translation: CASSSWTGGGYGYTF.

V is TRBV12-3 or TRBV12-4 and J is TRBJ1-2; 7 bases line up with TRBD1. The CDR3 length is 14 residues. V lost 6 bases and J lost 4; bases outside the gene matches: 8. In nucleotides, the CDR3 is TGTGCCAGCAGCCCAAGACAGGGCTTCTATGGCTACACCTTC. It translates to CASSPRQGFYGYTF.

The CDR3 DNA follows: TGTGCCAGCAGCTCCCGGGACAGGGCTGAAGCTTTCTTT. Amino acids: CASSSRDRAEAFF. The rearrangement links TRBV5-8 to TRBJ1-1; 9 bases match TRBD1. Germline loops: CDR1 SGHTS, CDR2 YDEGEE. Losses at the gene ends were 3 bases for V and 6 bases for J; bases not matched to a gene: 3. This CDR3 spans 13 amino acids.